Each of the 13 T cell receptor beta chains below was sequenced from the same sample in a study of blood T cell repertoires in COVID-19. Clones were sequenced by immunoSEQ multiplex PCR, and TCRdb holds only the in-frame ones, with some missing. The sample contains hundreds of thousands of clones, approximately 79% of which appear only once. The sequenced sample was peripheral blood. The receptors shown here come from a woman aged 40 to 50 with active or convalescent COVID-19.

The CDR3 protein is CASSSPQNYGYTF. Here the CDR3 DNA reads TGTGCCAGCAGTTCGCCCCAGAACTATGGCTACACCTTC. The V call is TRBV28, the J call TRBJ1-2; D unresolved. V lost 4 bases to trimming and J lost 2 bases, with 8 bases between them. CDR1 and CDR2 from the germline V gene are MDHEN and SYDVKM. This CDR3 contains 13 residues.

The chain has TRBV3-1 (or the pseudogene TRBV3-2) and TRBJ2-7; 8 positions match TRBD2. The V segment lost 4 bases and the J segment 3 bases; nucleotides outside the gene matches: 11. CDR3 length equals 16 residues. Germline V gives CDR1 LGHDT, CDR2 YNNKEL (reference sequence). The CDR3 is CASSLRGLAGNYEQYF. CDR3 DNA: TGTGCCAGCAGCCTCCGGGGGCTAGCGGGTAACTACGAGCAGTACTTC.

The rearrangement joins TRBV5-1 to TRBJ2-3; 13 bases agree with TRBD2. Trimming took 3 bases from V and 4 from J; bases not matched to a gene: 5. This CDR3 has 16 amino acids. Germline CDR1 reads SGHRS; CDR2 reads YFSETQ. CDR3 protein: CASSSGLAGFSDTQYF. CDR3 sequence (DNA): TGCGCCAGCAGCTCGGGACTAGCGGGGTTTTCAGATACGCAGTATTTT.

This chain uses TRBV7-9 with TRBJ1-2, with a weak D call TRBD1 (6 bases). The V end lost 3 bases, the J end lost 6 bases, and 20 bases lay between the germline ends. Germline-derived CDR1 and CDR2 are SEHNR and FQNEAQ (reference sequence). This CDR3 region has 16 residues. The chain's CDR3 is CASSFKWETGFDGYTF. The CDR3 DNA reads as TGTGCCAGCAGCTTTAAGTGGGAGACAGGATTCGATGGCTACACCTTC.

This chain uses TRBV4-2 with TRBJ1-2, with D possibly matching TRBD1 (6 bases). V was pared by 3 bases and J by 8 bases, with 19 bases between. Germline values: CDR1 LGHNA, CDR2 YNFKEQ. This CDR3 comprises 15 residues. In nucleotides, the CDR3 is TGTGCCAGCAGCCAGGACAGACAAGGAGCTATCGGCTACACCTTC. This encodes CASSQDRQGAIGYTF.

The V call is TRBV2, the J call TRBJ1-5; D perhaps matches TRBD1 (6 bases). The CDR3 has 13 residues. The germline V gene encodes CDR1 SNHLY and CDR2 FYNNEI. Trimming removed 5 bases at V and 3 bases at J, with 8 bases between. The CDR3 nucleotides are TGTGCCAGCAGTCAGGGGCCCAATCAGCCCCAGCATTTT. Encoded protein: CASSQGPNQPQHF.

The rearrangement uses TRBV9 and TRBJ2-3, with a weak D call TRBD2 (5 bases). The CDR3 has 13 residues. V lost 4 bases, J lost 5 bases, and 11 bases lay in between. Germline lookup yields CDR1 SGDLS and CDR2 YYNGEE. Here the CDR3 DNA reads TGTGCCAGCAGCCCGGGGTCAAGAGATACGCAGTATTTT. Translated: CASSPGSRDTQYF.

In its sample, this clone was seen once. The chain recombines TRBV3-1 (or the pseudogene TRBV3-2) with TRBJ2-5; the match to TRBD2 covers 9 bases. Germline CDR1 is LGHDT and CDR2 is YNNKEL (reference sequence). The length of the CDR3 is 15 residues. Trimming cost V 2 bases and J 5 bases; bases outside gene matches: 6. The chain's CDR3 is CASSQLLAGVETQYF. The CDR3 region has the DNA TGTGCCAGCAGCCAACTACTAGCGGGTGTGGAGACCCAGTACTTC.

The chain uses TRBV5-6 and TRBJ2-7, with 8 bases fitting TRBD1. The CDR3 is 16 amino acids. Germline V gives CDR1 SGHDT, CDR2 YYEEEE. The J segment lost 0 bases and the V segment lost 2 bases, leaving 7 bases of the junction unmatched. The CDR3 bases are TGTGCCAGCAGCTTACCGGGACAGGTCTCCTCCTACGAGCAGTACTTC. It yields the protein CASSLPGQVSSYEQYF.

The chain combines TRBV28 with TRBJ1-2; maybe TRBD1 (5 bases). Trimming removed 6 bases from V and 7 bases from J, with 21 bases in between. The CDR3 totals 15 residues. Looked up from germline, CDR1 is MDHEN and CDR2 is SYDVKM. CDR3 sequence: CASSPFSRAWAGYTF. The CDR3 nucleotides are TGTGCCAGCAGCCCCTTTAGCAGGGCGTGGGCTGGCTACACCTTC.

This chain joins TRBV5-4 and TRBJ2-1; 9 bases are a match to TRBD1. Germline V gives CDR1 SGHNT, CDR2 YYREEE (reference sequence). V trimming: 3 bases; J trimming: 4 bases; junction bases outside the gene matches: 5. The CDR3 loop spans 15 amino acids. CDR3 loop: CASSSPGQGYNEQFF. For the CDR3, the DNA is TGTGCCAGCAGCTCCCCGGGACAGGGTTACAATGAGCAGTTCTTC. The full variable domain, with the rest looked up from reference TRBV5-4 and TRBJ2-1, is ETGVTQSPTHLIKTRGQQVTLRCSSQSGHNTVSWYQQALGQGPQFIFQYYREEENGRGNFPPRFSGLQFPNYSSELNVNALELDDSALYLCASSSPGQGYNEQFFGPGTRLTVL.

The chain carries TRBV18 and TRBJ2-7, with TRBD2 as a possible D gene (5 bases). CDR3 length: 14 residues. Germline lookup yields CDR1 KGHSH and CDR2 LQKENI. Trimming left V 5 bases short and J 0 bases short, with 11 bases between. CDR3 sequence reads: CASSLGLNSYEQYF. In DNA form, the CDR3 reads TGTGCCAGCTCATTAGGACTGAACTCCTACGAGCAGTACTTC.

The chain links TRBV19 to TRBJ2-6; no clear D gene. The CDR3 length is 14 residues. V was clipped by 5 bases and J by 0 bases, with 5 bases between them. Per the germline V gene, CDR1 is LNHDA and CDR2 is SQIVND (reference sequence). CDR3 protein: CASSLYSGANVLTF. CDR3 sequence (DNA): TGTGCCAGTAGTTTATACTCTGGGGCCAACGTCCTGACTTTC.